The rows below give T cell receptor beta chains drawn from one sample of a study of early T cells in non-severe SARS-CoV-2 infection. One entry per CDR3 protein results from TCRdb running MiXCR on the 5' RACE reads. The table lists 68,000 or so distinct CDR3 sequences, 11% of them singletons. The sequenced sample was whole blood. The receptors stem from an adult who was a healthcare worker with PCR-confirmed SARS-CoV-2 infection or an uninfected control (not recorded which). Each CDR3 is given with its conserved first and last residue. The D gene is left open where the match is weak. The size field is filled for only some rows; it gives once, few, many or a size class.

>-|TRBV20-1|TRBJ2-7|few
TGCAGTGCGGGGGTCCGCCATTACGAGCAGTACTTC
CSAGVRHYEQYF
>-|TRBV28|TRBJ2-1|-
TGTGCCAGCAGTTTGGGATACGACTACAATGAGCAGTTCTTC
CASSLGYDYNEQFF
>-|TRBV2|TRBJ2-5|-
TGTGCCAGCATACGGGTAGAGACCCAGTACTTC
CASIRVETQYF
>-|TRBV12-3/TRBV12-4|TRBJ1-3|few
TGTGCCAGCAGCTATACAGGACCCTCTGGAAACACCATATATTTT
CASSYTGPSGNTIYF
>TRBD2|TRBV15|TRBJ2-1|few
TGTGCCACCAAGGTATTAGCGGGCGGCAGCTCCTACAATGAGCAGTTCTTC
CATKVLAGGSSYNEQFF
>-|TRBV12-3/TRBV12-4|TRBJ2-5|-
TGTGCCAGCAGTCAACTAGAATCGGAGACCCAGTACTTC
CASSQLESETQYF
>-|TRBV15|TRBJ1-6|few
TGTGCCACCAGCAGAGATCAGTCTACGCCGACACCCCTCCACTTT
CATSRDQSTPTPLHF
>-|TRBV2|TRBJ1-1|-
TGTGCCAGCCTATGGAGGGAGGGGAACACTGAAGCTTTCTTT
CASLWREGNTEAFF
>-|TRBV11-2|TRBJ2-7|few
TGTGCCAGCAGCTTAGGACCTAATATCTACGAGCAGTACTTC
CASSLGPNIYEQYF
>-|TRBV27|TRBJ2-5|many
TGTGCCAGCAGTATATGGTCGGGAGAGACCCAGTACTTC
CASSIWSGETQYF
>-|TRBV20-1|TRBJ2-3|many
TGCAGTGCTAGTGGCTCCGAGGGCTACACAGATACGCAGTATTTT
CSASGSEGYTDTQYF
>TRBD2|TRBV12-3/TRBV12-4|TRBJ2-7|few
TGTGCCAGCAGTCGGGGGGAGCACGAGCAGTACTTC
CASSRGEHEQYF
>TRBD1|TRBV5-1|TRBJ1-4|-
TGCGCCAGCGGCCCGGACTCCAGGGGGGAAAAACTGTTTTTT
CASGPDSRGEKLFF
>-|TRBV3-1|TRBJ2-7|-
TGTGCCAGCAGCCGCACGGGCAGATTTTACGAGCAGTACTTC
CASSRTGRFYEQYF
>-|TRBV21-1|TRBJ2-5|-
TGTGCCAGCAGCAAAGTCAGCCGGCCGATTGAAGAGACCCAGTACTTC
CASSKVSRPIEETQYF
>TRBD2|TRBV11-2|TRBJ2-3|many
TGTGCCAGCAGTTTAGCGGGCCGCGGCACAGATACGCAGTATTTT
CASSLAGRGTDTQYF
>TRBD1|TRBV19|TRBJ2-2|few
TGTGCCAGTGGTCGGACAGGGTACACCGGGGAGCTGTTTTTT
CASGRTGYTGELFF
>TRBD1|TRBV10-3|TRBJ1-1|-
TGTGCCAGCAGGACAGGTCGGAACACTGAAGCTTTCTTT
CASRTGRNTEAFF
>TRBD1|TRBV12-3/TRBV12-4|TRBJ1-2|few
TGTGCCAGCAGAGAAACAGGGGGCGGTTATGGCTACACCTTC
CASRETGGGYGYTF
>TRBD1|TRBV5-1|TRBJ2-3|few
TGCGCCAGCAGCTTGGCCCCGGGACAGAGTCTCTACACAGATACGCAGTATTTT
CASSLAPGQSLYTDTQYF
>-|TRBV20-1|TRBJ2-2|few
TGCAGCCAGGCTAGCTACTCCGGGGAGCTGTTTTTT
CSQASYSGELFF
>-|TRBV7-6|TRBJ2-1|few
TGTGCCACCTCGAGTCTCGGCAATGAGCAGTTCTTC
CATSSLGNEQFF
>-|TRBV28|TRBJ1-1|-
TGTGCCAGCAGTTTAGAGGGGGTCACTGAAGCTTTCTTT
CASSLEGVTEAFF
>-|TRBV4-1|TRBJ1-3|-
TGCGCCAGCAGCCAAGGCCGGCCGTCCGGCTCTGGAAACACCATATATTTT
CASSQGRPSGSGNTIYF
>-|TRBV25-1|TRBJ1-4|few
TGTGCCAGCACCGGGGGTGAAAAACTGTTTTTT
CASTGGEKLFF
>-|TRBV2|TRBJ1-1|many
TGTGCCAGCAAGCCGGGAATTCCTGCTGAAGCTTTCTTT
CASKPGIPAEAFF
>-|TRBV28|TRBJ2-7|-
TGTGCCAGCAGTATCGGGGGCAGGGCAAATAGTGAGCAGTACTTC
CASSIGGRANSEQYF
>-|TRBV20-1|TRBJ2-7|few
TGCAGTGCGGAATTAGGCCTCACCCACTCCCACGAGCAGTACTTC
CSAELGLTHSHEQYF
>-|TRBV5-1|TRBJ2-7|many
TGCGCCAGCAGTCTGGACAGTTCCCGAATATACGAGCAGTACTTC
CASSLDSSRIYEQYF
>TRBD2|TRBV6-6|TRBJ2-1|few
TGTGCCAGCAGCCGCGGGACTAGCGGGAGTCTTGCGCAGTTCTTC
CASSRGTSGSLAQFF
>-|TRBV29-1|TRBJ2-2|-
TGCAGCGCAGGACTCCGGAACACCGGGGAGCTGTTTTTT
CSAGLRNTGELFF
>-|TRBV19|TRBJ2-7|few
TGTGCCAGTAGTACGACTGGGCAGCGCGAGCAGTACTTC
CASSTTGQREQYF
>-|TRBV14|TRBJ1-6|-
TGTGCCAGCAGCCAGCAAACCAATTCACCCCTCCACTTT
CASSQQTNSPLHF
>-|TRBV5-1|TRBJ2-3|-
TGCGCCAGCAGCCTCAGTCCGGGAGTGGGCACAGATACGCAGTATTTT
CASSLSPGVGTDTQYF
>-|TRBV7-8|TRBJ1-5|many
TGTGCCAGCAGCTTGCAGCCAGGGGAGAAGCCCCAGCATTTT
CASSLQPGEKPQHF
>-|TRBV28|TRBJ1-1|few
TGTGCCAGCAGTCAACCCCCCTGGACCCTGAACACTGAAGCTTTCTTT
CASSQPPWTLNTEAFF
>-|TRBV20-1|TRBJ1-1|many
TGCCGGGGAGGCGGGGACACTGAAGCTTTCTTT
CRGGGDTEAFF
>-|TRBV2|TRBJ1-2|-
TGTGCCAGCAGGCAAGAGAACTATGGCTACACCTTC
CASRQENYGYTF
>-|TRBV11-3|TRBJ2-2|few
TGTGCCAGCAGCGTCAATCAGGGGACGAACACCGGGGAGCTGTTTTTT
CASSVNQGTNTGELFF
>-|TRBV4-1|TRBJ1-5|few
TGCGCCAGCAGCCAGGACAGTTATCAGCCCCAGCATTTT
CASSQDSYQPQHF
>TRBD2|TRBV7-2|TRBJ2-3|-
TGTGCCAGCAGCTTAATGGGCGGGAGGGGAAATACGCAGTATTTT
CASSLMGGRGNTQYF
>TRBD2|TRBV6-2/TRBV6-3|TRBJ2-7|few
TGTGCCAGCAGGCGGGAGTTGATATACGAGCAGTACTTC
CASRRELIYEQYF
>-|TRBV29-1|TRBJ2-1|few
TGCAGCGTTGCTAGCCGGGGGAATGAGCAGTTCTTC
CSVASRGNEQFF
>-|TRBV28|TRBJ1-2|few
TGTGCCAGCAGTACCACGGCCTCAAGGGACTATGGCTACACCTTC
CASSTTASRDYGYTF
>TRBD2|TRBV7-6|TRBJ2-7|many
TGTGCCAGCAGCTCCGGGAGGGCTACGGAGCAGTACTTC
CASSSGRATEQYF
>-|TRBV19|TRBJ2-7|-
TGTGCCAGTAGTATAGCCTCTGAAGGTGGGAGCGGGCCTTCCTACGAGCAGTACTTC
CASSIASEGGSGPSYEQYF
>-|TRBV28|TRBJ2-1|many
TGTGCCAGCAGAGGGGCAACCAGACCCAATGAGCAGTTCTTC
CASRGATRPNEQFF
>TRBD2|TRBV5-1|TRBJ2-1|many
TGCGCCAGCAGCCCAGGACTAGTCTCCTACAATGAGCAGTTCTTC
CASSPGLVSYNEQFF
>-|TRBV27|TRBJ2-7|few
TGTGCCAGCCGGGACGCCGCCTACGAGCAGTACTTC
CASRDAAYEQYF
>-|TRBV3-2|TRBJ1-4|-
TGTGCCAGCAGCCTGCCGGGAGGGTACGATGAAAAACTGTTTTTT
CASSLPGGYDEKLFF
>-|TRBV6-2/TRBV6-3|TRBJ2-7|-
TGTGCCAGCAGTCCGACAGAAGCCCGGCTCCAGCAGTACTTC
CASSPTEARLQQYF
>-|TRBV7-3|TRBJ2-2|few
TGTGCCAGCAGCTCCGTTGGGACCGGGGAGCTGTTTTTT
CASSSVGTGELFF
>-|TRBV6-6|TRBJ2-2|many
TGTGCCAGCAGTCGCTCAGGTCCGAACACCGGGGAGCTGTTTTTT
CASSRSGPNTGELFF
>-|TRBV14|TRBJ2-3|-
TGTGCCAGCAGCCAAGGTGTAGGGCTAACGCAGTATTTT
CASSQGVGLTQYF
>-|TRBV7-2|TRBJ2-3|few
TGTGCCAGCAGCCTTGGGGAGAAAGATACGCAGTATTTT
CASSLGEKDTQYF
>-|TRBV5-4|TRBJ1-4|few
TGTGCCAGCAGCCCCTGGGGCGGGAATGAAAAACTGTTTTTT
CASSPWGGNEKLFF
>-|TRBV12-3/TRBV12-4|TRBJ1-1|-
TGTGCCAGCAGTTTAGGGACAGAGCGTGAAGCTTTCTTT
CASSLGTEREAFF
>-|TRBV10-2|TRBJ2-3|many
TGCGCCAGCAGTGAGTCGCCGGCTAGCACAGATACGCAGTATTTT
CASSESPASTDTQYF
>TRBD1|TRBV28|TRBJ2-7|many
TGTGCCAGCAGCGGGACCGGGACAGGGGTTTACGAGCAGTACTTC
CASSGTGTGVYEQYF
>-|TRBV6-4|TRBJ2-2|-
TGTGCCAGCAGTGACTCCCAAACCGGGGAGCTGTTTTTT
CASSDSQTGELFF